Included here is one T cell receptor (beta chain) sequence, with context. The RNA input was about 0.5 to 1 ug, and it was reverse transcribed with random hexamers. From the immunoSEQ multiplex PCR reads, TCRdb called clonotypes with MiXCR, one entry per CDR3 protein. The profile shows roughly 250,000 distinct CDR3 sequences, about 95% of them singletons. The data were obtained in a study of CD8 T cells in Susac syndrome. Each Susac syndrome patient had definite or probable disease by recently defined criteria. The sequence was collected from a human donor with Susac syndrome. The sequenced material came from CD4+ T cells from PBMCs.

CDR3 nucleotides: TGTGCCAGCTCTCCTGGACATGGGGGGAGCACCGGGGAGCTGTTTTTT. This encodes CASSPGHGGSTGELFF. The J gene is TRBJ2-2, the V gene TRBV27, with D perhaps matching TRBD2 (6 bases). The CDR3 extends over 16 amino acids. Germline CDR1 MNHEY, CDR2 SMNVEV (reference sequence). The V end was cut by 8 bases, the J end by 4 bases, with 20 bases between.